Listed below are T cell receptor beta chains from one sample, sequenced in a study of vaccination and CD4 T cells after COVID-19. No cognate antigen is known for these TCRs. TCRdb re-called the PCR reads through MiXCR, storing one row per CDR3 protein. The sample has approximately 22,000 distinct CDR3 sequences, less than 80% seen once; the top ten hold 7.8%. Sequenced input: CD4+ T cells from blood, cultured in vitro. The receptors here all came from a human donor who had recovered from COVID-19. Both conserved end residues are part of each CDR3.

V gene	J gene	CDR3 protein
TRBV7-6	TRBJ2-7	CASSPSTGFHEQYF
TRBV20-1	TRBJ2-1	CSASSGRNHNEQFF
TRBV12-3/TRBV12-4	.	CASSLGTQYF
TRBV28	TRBJ1-6	CASRTKQGVTNSPLHF
TRBV5-1	TRBJ2-5	CASSLGGLAGRETQYF
TRBV12-3/TRBV12-4	TRBJ2-2	CASSFGRAGELFF
TRBV19	TRBJ2-5	CASSPGRRETQYF
TRBV28	TRBJ1-2	CASSQTRDYGYTF
TRBV6-1	TRBJ1-3	CASSHRVSSSGNTIYF
TRBV20-1	TRBJ2-7	CSARDSAAEVDEQYF
TRBV20-1	TRBJ2-7	CSAIGTSGRESYEQYF
TRBV7-2	TRBJ2-7	CASSLTRDYEQYF
TRBV7-9	TRBJ1-1	CASSLARGALNTEAFF
TRBV6-1	TRBJ2-5	CASRISAGGAGTQYF
TRBV6-1	TRBJ1-5	CASIKRTGLNQPQHF
TRBV24-1	TRBJ2-5	CATSDYGTQYF
TRBV7-8	TRBJ2-7	CASKRTSGYEQYF
TRBV19	TRBJ1-6	CASSAREGSPLHF
TRBV4-1	TRBJ1-2	CASSQEKDRANYGYTF
TRBV27	TRBJ1-4	CASSPSVGNEKLFF
TRBV7-2	TRBJ1-6	CASRPQTLDNSPLHF
TRBV12-3/TRBV12-4	TRBJ2-1	CASSSTGLGYEQFF
TRBV24-1	TRBJ1-5	CATSDLRGWHF
TRBV7-6	TRBJ2-2	CASSHTTGTSGRYTGELFF
TRBV18	TRBJ2-4	CASSPMNAGIAKNIQYF
TRBV7-2	TRBJ2-1	CASSTTSGSRNEQFF
TRBV28	TRBJ1-3	CASSFFGRSGNTIYF
TRBV10-1	TRBJ2-5	CASSEWVGKAQYF
TRBV2	TRBJ1-2	CASRAEAGVRGYTF
TRBV10-1	TRBJ1-6	CASSVGTASPLHF
TRBV20-1	TRBJ1-4	CSAPDRVVGEKLFF
TRBV20-1	TRBJ2-4	CSASRGVQNIQYF
TRBV24-1	TRBJ2-5	CATSDHSWTSGIKETQYF
TRBV28	TRBJ1-1	CASGRDYTEAFF
TRBV20-1	TRBJ2-3	CSARDLRGQGLRGSRDTQYF
TRBV20-1	TRBJ2-7	CSARTGGPYEQYF
TRBV12-3/TRBV12-4	TRBJ1-2	CASSPPASNYGYTF